The rows below give T cell receptor beta chains drawn from one sample of a study of cytotoxic CD8 clonotypes in ibrutinib-treated CLL. Profiled with immunoSEQ multiplex PCR; TCRdb holds only in-frame clones, not every one. The sample has more than 300,000 clones; almost 80% are singletons. Sequencing was performed on PBMCs, taken before ibrutinib treatment. These receptors all stem from a human donor with chronic lymphocytic leukemia. Each CDR3 is given with its conserved first and last residue. The order of the fields is J gene, D gene, clone size, V gene, CDR3 protein. A D gene is named only where the DNA matches it firmly. A clone size is listed for some rows: how often the clone was seen (once, few, many), or a class if it is expanded.

J: TRBJ2-7; D: TRBD2; size: .; V: TRBV28; CDR3: CASTQRSLAGSEQYF
J: TRBJ2-5; D: TRBD2; size: .; V: TRBV5-4; CDR3: CASSKDPPGLAQETQYF
J: TRBJ2-1; D: .; size: .; V: TRBV27; CDR3: CASSFGRQAYNEQFF
J: TRBJ1-4; D: .; size: .; V: TRBV5-1; CDR3: CASSFYSATNEKLFF
J: TRBJ2-3; D: TRBD2; size: few; V: TRBV19; CDR3: CASSIASGEGTQYF
J: TRBJ2-7; D: TRBD1; size: .; V: TRBV19; CDR3: CASRPRQGTGRNYEQYF
J: TRBJ1-5; D: TRBD1; size: .; V: TRBV30; CDR3: CAWSHYRGDQPQHF
J: TRBJ2-2; D: TRBD1; size: few; V: TRBV14; CDR3: CASSQGTGDPGELFF
J: TRBJ2-7; D: TRBD2; size: .; V: TRBV7-9; CDR3: CASSGGTSGNSYEQYF
J: TRBJ2-7; D: TRBD2; size: .; V: TRBV7-2; CDR3: CASNPGGGSSYEQYF
J: TRBJ1-4; D: TRBD1; size: .; V: TRBV7-9; CDR3: CASSLRQGASATNEKLFF
J: TRBJ1-2; D: .; size: .; V: TRBV9; CDR3: CASSVAQKGNSATDYGYTF
J: TRBJ2-1; D: .; size: .; V: TRBV7-8; CDR3: CASSLVVVGSYNEQFF
J: TRBJ1-5; D: TRBD1; size: .; V: TRBV18; CDR3: CASSLGGTVSNQPQHF
J: TRBJ2-7; D: .; size: .; V: TRBV25-1; CDR3: CASSEGWTGTYEQYF
J: TRBJ1-3; D: TRBD1; size: .; V: TRBV5-5; CDR3: CASSMDRVQDTIYF
J: TRBJ1-2; D: .; size: few; V: TRBV28; CDR3: CASSLRQYGYTF
J: TRBJ2-7; D: .; size: .; V: TRBV4-1; CDR3: CASSQVDGRDSYEQYF
J: TRBJ1-1; D: TRBD1; size: once; V: TRBV5-1; CDR3: CASSFTGETEAFF
J: TRBJ2-7; D: .; size: .; V: TRBV7-2; CDR3: CASSGAYEQYF
J: TRBJ2-5; D: .; size: .; V: TRBV6-5; CDR3: CASTGAGGELETQYF
J: TRBJ1-1; D: .; size: .; V: TRBV6-5; CDR3: CASSYSISGGGLLAFF
J: TRBJ2-5; D: .; size: few; V: TRBV14; CDR3: CASSPGLATQYF
J: TRBJ2-2; D: .; size: .; V: TRBV2; CDR3: CASRLVSTGELFF
J: TRBJ1-3; D: .; size: .; V: TRBV30; CDR3: CACKKDFSGNTIYF
J: TRBJ2-1; D: TRBD2; size: .; V: TRBV7-2; CDR3: CASSLGREEQFF